This T cell receptor (beta chain) was captured in a study of shared clonotypes between healthy human individuals. Overall study findings and caveats: Non-shared clonotypes showed lower generation probabilities than clonotypes common to all four donors. It was observed that approximately 5% of naive CD4 clonotypes were shared across several donors.

A remark on this clone: Its antigen is as yet unknown. An end of the junction does not agree with germline; a read error may underlie this.

Profiled with immunoSEQ multiplex PCR; TCRdb holds only in-frame clones, not every one. Counted here are roughly 700,000 clones, around 72% occurring once; the ten biggest clones make up approximately 1.6%. This CDR3 comprises 11 residues. CDR1 and CDR2 from the germline V gene are DFQATT and SNEGSKA (reference sequence). Input material: memory CD4+ T cells sorted from blood. Subset given: CD45RA-negative fraction. J is TRBJ2-4 and V is TRBV20-1; TRBD1 aligns across 7 bases. The TCR was taken from a woman aged 25 to 39 in good health. In nucleotides, the CDR3 is TGCAGTTCACGACGGGACAGCCCTGAGGACTTC. Its translation: CSSRRDSPEDF.